Shown below are 27 T cell receptor beta chains from a single sample sequenced in a study of T-cell reconstitution after alpha-beta-depleted transplantation in children. Unique molecular identifiers were built into the TCRbeta library. Using its own MiXCR run on the PCR reads, TCRdb lists one record per CDR3 protein. This sample yields over 400,000 distinct CDR3 sequences, of which around 46% are seen a single time; 27% belongs to the top ten. Sample: PBMCs, taken before TCRalphabeta/CD19-depleted stem cell transplant. All receptors come from a girl aged 2 to 9 with aplastic anemia, due to receive a stem cell transplant.

This rearrangement joins TRBV5-1 to TRBJ2-3; TRBD2 aligns across 9 bases. V was clipped by 0 bases and J by 4 bases; unmatched bases: 6. The CDR3 is made up of 16 amino acids. The germline V gene has CDR1 SGHRS and CDR2 YFSETQ. CDR3: CASSLVLAGQSDTQYF. The DNA of the CDR3 is TGCGCCAGCAGCTTGGTCCTAGCGGGGCAGTCAGATACGCAGTATTTT.

The chain couples TRBV4-2 to TRBJ2-2; 12 nucleotides agree with TRBD2. J lost 7 bases, V lost 0 bases, and 9 bases had no gene match. CDR1 and CDR2 from the germline V gene are LGHNA and YNFKEQ. This CDR3 has 18 amino acids. The CDR3 loop reads CASSQEGTSGGLGGELFF. CDR3 coding DNA: TGTGCCAGCAGCCAAGAAGGAACTAGCGGGGGGTTAGGCGGGGAGCTGTTTTTT.

V is TRBV12-3 or TRBV12-4 and J is TRBJ2-7; TRBD2 matches at 9 bases. The CDR3 is made up of 14 amino acids. V lost 7 bases, J lost 5 bases, and 9 bases stayed unmatched. CDR3 in DNA: TGTGCCAGCAAGGGGGCGGGGGGGCGGAACGAGCAGTACTTC. Translating gives CASKGAGGRNEQYF.

There are many counts of this clonotype. A read error may account for a junction end that differs from germline. J is TRBJ2-6 and V is TRBV6-1; 8 bases map to TRBD2. The germline CDR1 and CDR2 sequences are MNHNS and SASEGT. The CDR3 is made up of 16 amino acids. The CDR3 region is CASSKAGVSGANVLTF. The CDR3 nucleotides read TGTGCCAGCAGTAAAGCGGGAGTCTCTGGGGCCAACGTCCTGACTTTC.

This clonotype came up a few times. The chain recombines TRBV7-9 with TRBJ2-7; D gene ambiguous. Germline V gene lookup returns CDR1 SEHNR and CDR2 FQNEAQ (reference sequence). Trimming cost V 1 base and J 1 base, with 11 bases left between them. The CDR3 runs to 15 residues. CDR3 sequence reads: CASSLEGRSSYEQYF. The CDR3 DNA sequence: TGTGCCAGCAGCTTAGAAGGAAGAAGTTCCTACGAGCAGTACTTC.

The rearrangement joins TRBV5-6 to TRBJ2-1, with 9 bases fitting TRBD2. Germline lookup yields CDR1 SGHDT and CDR2 YYEEEE. The CDR3 is 15 residues long. V dropped 5 bases and J dropped 6; count of bases not matched to a gene: 9. The CDR3 here is CASRRGAGGLNEQFF. As DNA, the CDR3 is TGTGCCAGCAGGAGGGGGGCGGGGGGGCTCAATGAGCAGTTCTTC.

This clonotype was counted ten times or more. This sequence joins TRBV12-3 or TRBV12-4 and TRBJ2-3; D is possibly TRBD1 or TRBD2 (5 bases each). The CDR3 runs to 16 residues. V gave up 2 bases and J gave up 2 bases, with 14 bases separating them. The CDR3 sequence: CASSLMAGRDTDTQYF. The CDR3 DNA reads as TGTGCCAGCAGTTTAATGGCAGGGAGAGACACAGATACGCAGTATTTT.

This clonotype was seen many times. CDR3 region: CSASRPGTEEQFF. In DNA form, the CDR3 reads TGCAGTGCTAGCAGACCTGGGACCGAGGAGCAGTTCTTC. The chain links TRBV20-1 to TRBJ2-1; D is tentatively TRBD1 or TRBD2 (5 bases each). This CDR3 comprises 13 residues. V was pared by 3 bases and J by 10 bases, with 16 bases between. Germline-derived CDR1 and CDR2 are DFQATT and SNEGSKA (reference sequence).

CDR3 sequence (DNA): TGTGCCAGCAGTTTTGCGGGCGGGTCCAACAATGAGCAGTTCTTC. Translating gives CASSFAGGSNNEQFF. The V gene is TRBV28, the J gene TRBJ2-1; TRBD2 is a possible D gene (5 bases). The CDR3 extends over 15 amino acids. Germline CDR1 MDHEN, CDR2 SYDVKM. V dropped 3 bases and J dropped 5 bases, with 14 bases sitting between them.

This clonotype was seen a few times. The chain uses TRBV20-1 and TRBJ1-6; possibly TRBD1 for D (5 bases). Germline lookup yields CDR1 DFQATT and CDR2 SNEGSKA (reference sequence). The V gene lost 2 bases and the J gene lost 7 bases, with 18 bases spanning the gap. The CDR3 has 16 residues. The DNA of the CDR3 is TGCAGTGCTAGAACGGGTTGGGGGGGTGGCAATTCACCCCTCCACTTT. Translated, it gives CSARTGWGGGNSPLHF.

The rearrangement links TRBV20-1 to TRBJ1-1; D remains unclear. There are 14 residues in the CDR3. Germline assignment: CDR1 DFQATT and CDR2 SNEGSKA (reference sequence). Between the trimmed V and J ends, which lost 0 bases and 3 bases, there was a span of 11 bases. CDR3: CSARDRQTDTEAFF. The DNA of the CDR3 is TGCAGTGCTAGAGATCGGCAGACGGACACTGAAGCTTTCTTT.

V usage is TRBV5-1 and J usage is TRBJ2-7, with 10 positions matching TRBD1. V shed 4 bases and J 5 bases; nucleotides not matched to a gene: 12. This CDR3 has 16 residues. The germline V gene encodes CDR1 SGHRS and CDR2 YFSETQ. The CDR3 DNA is TGCGCCAGCAGCCCTGGATCCGGGACAGGGGCCAACGAGCAGTACTTC. Translating it yields CASSPGSGTGANEQYF.

This clonotype was counted at least ten times. This rearrangement joins TRBV28 to TRBJ2-5, with 10 bases aligning to TRBD2. The CDR3 contains 16 residues. CDR1 is MDHEN, CDR2 SYDVKM, per germline. V gave up 6 bases and J gave up 5 bases; unmatched junction bases: 12. Here the CDR3 reads CASSPTSGAVEETQYF. The CDR3 DNA reads as TGTGCCAGCAGCCCAACTAGCGGGGCCGTCGAGGAGACCCAGTACTTC.

V usage is TRBV5-1 and J usage is TRBJ1-2; a possible D gene is TRBD1 (5 bases). The V and J ends lost 6 bases and 2 bases respectively, with 14 bases between them. This CDR3 spans 14 amino acids. Germline V gives CDR1 SGHRS, CDR2 YFSETQ. Here the CDR3 reads CASTSLEGNYGYTF. The CDR3 coding sequence is TGCGCCAGCACCTCGCTAGAGGGGAACTATGGCTACACCTTC. Based on the CDR3 plus reference TRBV5-1 and TRBJ1-2, the full variable domain is KAGVTQTPRYLIKTRGQQVTLSCSPISGHRSVSWYQQTPGQGLQFLFEYFSETQRNKGNFPGRFSGRQFSNSRSEMNVSTLELGDSALYLCASTSLEGNYGYTFGSGTRLTVV.

The DNA of the CDR3 is TGTGCCAGCAGCGTAGAAGGGGGTCCCGTCACAGATACGCAGTATTTT. Amino acids: CASSVEGGPVTDTQYF. The J gene is TRBJ2-3, the V gene TRBV9, with a tentative D call TRBD1 (6 bases). CDR3 size: 16 residues. The V end was cut by 0 bases, the J end by 2 bases, with 13 bases between. Germline CDR1 and CDR2: SGDLS and YYNGEE.

This clonotype was counted a single time. The genes are TRBV27 and TRBJ2-1; 11 bases align to TRBD2. CDR3 length: 15 amino acids. Trimming removed 6 bases from V and 5 bases from J; junction bases left unmatched: 6. Germline CDR1 and CDR2: MNHEY and SMNVEV (reference sequence). CDR3 region: CASREGTSGNNEQFF. CDR3 in DNA: TGTGCCAGCAGGGAAGGGACTAGCGGCAACAATGAGCAGTTCTTC.

This CDR3 reads CASSLSPLGTGELFF. In DNA, the CDR3 is TGTGCCAGCAGTTTGTCACCCTTGGGAACCGGGGAGCTGTTTTTT. The V and J genes are TRBV12-3 or TRBV12-4 and TRBJ2-2; no firm D call. Trimming left V 3 bases short and J 5 bases short, with 13 bases between. The length of the CDR3 is 15 residues.

This chain joins TRBV5-1 and TRBJ1-1; D possibly corresponds to TRBD1 (6 bases). Trimming cost V 3 bases and J 1 base, with 19 bases left between them. CDR3 length: 17 residues. Per germline, CDR1 SGHRS and CDR2 YFSETQ. CDR3 coding DNA: TGCGCCAGCAGCTACGGGAGGTCAGGGGCACGGAACACTGAAGCTTTCTTT. It is translated as CASSYGRSGARNTEAFF.

The V gene is TRBV5-1, the J gene TRBJ2-3; TRBD2 matches 15 bases. V shed 4 bases, J shed 1 base, and the junction held 7 bases outside the gene matches. Germline V lookup: CDR1 SGHRS, CDR2 YFSETQ. The CDR3 is 18 residues long. Here the CDR3 reads CASSLGLAGGMGTDTQYF. The CDR3 nucleotides read TGCGCCAGCAGCCTGGGACTAGCGGGAGGAATGGGCACAGATACGCAGTATTTT.

The V gene is TRBV5-6, the J gene TRBJ2-7; weak D call: TRBD2 (5 bases). The germline V gene has CDR1 SGHDT and CDR2 YYEEEE. The V end lost 0 bases, the J end lost 7 bases, and 11 bases lay between the germline ends. The CDR3 length is 13 residues. CDR3 sequence (DNA): TGTGCCAGCAGCTTGGACCCCTCGGGGGAGCAGTACTTC. It codes for CASSLDPSGEQYF.

This clonotype was seen ten or more times. This rearrangement joins TRBV7-9 to TRBJ2-1; D possibly corresponds to TRBD2 (5 bases). The CDR3 consists of 15 residues. Per germline, CDR1 SEHNR and CDR2 FQNEAQ (reference sequence). V gave up 4 bases and J gave up 0 bases, with 10 bases separating them. CDR3 amino acids: CASSYSDSSYNEQFF. CDR3 bases: TGTGCCAGCAGCTATAGCGATAGCTCCTACAATGAGCAGTTCTTC. Complete variable domain (other parts from reference TRBV7-9 and TRBJ2-1): DTGVSQNPRHKITKRGQNVTFRCDPISEHNRLYWYRQTLGQGPEFLTYFQNEAQLEKSRLLSDRFSAERPKGSFSTLEIQRTEQGDSAMYLCASSYSDSSYNEQFFGPGTRLTVL.

This clonotype was seen a few times. The chain is built from TRBV14 and TRBJ2-1, with 8 bases matching TRBD2. CDR1 is SGHDN, CDR2 FVKESK, per germline. The CDR3 has 19 residues. V was clipped by 0 bases and J by 3 bases; unmatched bases: 13. Here the CDR3 reads CASSQEGGSSGSFYNEQFF. CDR3 nucleotide sequence: TGTGCCAGCAGCCAAGAGGGCGGGTCCAGCGGGAGTTTCTACAATGAGCAGTTCTTC.

Concerning this clonotype: It is likely a read error, because the conserved phenylalanine at the end of the CDR3 is missing. J is TRBJ2-3 and V is TRBV7-2, with D unresolved. Per germline, CDR1 SGHTA and CDR2 FQGNSA. CDR3 size: 12 residues. Trimming pared 5 bases from V and 6 bases from J, leaving 9 bases between. For the CDR3, the DNA is TGTGCCAGCAGCCCCAGTACGGATACGCAGTATTAT. Residues: CASSPSTDTQYY.

The chain links TRBV19 to TRBJ2-3; maybe TRBD2 (6 bases). This CDR3 has 14 amino acids. Trimming removed 3 bases from V and 8 bases from J, with 15 bases in between. Per the germline V gene, CDR1 is LNHDA and CDR2 is SQIVND (reference sequence). CDR3 sequence (DNA): TGTGCCAGTAGTATGGGACTCAACCGAATTACGCAGTATTTT. Translating it yields CASSMGLNRITQYF.

DNA for the CDR3: TGTGCCAGCAGCCCTAAAGCGGGGGAAAGCACAGATACGCAGTATTTT. Protein sequence: CASSPKAGESTDTQYF. The chain recombines TRBV7-9 with TRBJ2-3; 8 bases map to TRBD2. The germline V gene encodes CDR1 SEHNR and CDR2 FQNEAQ (reference sequence). The CDR3 runs 16 residues. J lost 0 bases, V lost 5 bases, and 7 bases had no gene match.

In nucleotides, the CDR3 is TGTGCCAGCAGTTTTAGGACAGGGCATAACACCGGGGAGCTGTTTTTT. Its translation: CASSFRTGHNTGELFF. This chain uses TRBV4-2 with TRBJ2-2, with TRBD1 matching 8 bases. Trimming at V came to 6 bases and at J to 2 bases, leaving 8 bases not matched to a gene. In germline, CDR1 is LGHNA, CDR2 YNFKEQ. This CDR3 contains 16 residues.

This clonotype counts as medium-sized. This chain connects TRBV4-2 to TRBJ1-6, with a weak D call TRBD1 (5 bases). Germline assignment: CDR1 LGHNA and CDR2 YNFKEQ. This CDR3 spans 15 amino acids. The V end lost 0 bases, the J end lost 8 bases, and 11 bases lay between the germline ends. Written as DNA, the CDR3 is TGTGCCAGCAGCCAAGACCGGGACGGTTATTCACCCCTCCACTTT. Translated, it gives CASSQDRDGYSPLHF.